These 21 T cell receptor beta chains came from one sample sequenced in a study of response to subunit inactivated influenza vaccine. One entry per CDR3 protein, called by TCRdb with MiXCR from the RT-PCR reads. The sample has 500,000 or so distinct CDR3 sequences; approximately 10% are singletons. The sequencing here drew on PBMCs from blood, taken roughly 48 days after vaccination. The receptors were sampled from a man aged 50 to 59 who received an inactivated influenza vaccine.

This clonotype was seen at least ten times. One junction end disagrees with the germline gene, perhaps due to a read error. The chain joins TRBV5-1 to TRBJ2-6; weak D call: TRBD1 (5 bases). CDR3 size: 13 residues. The germline V gene encodes CDR1 SGHRS and CDR2 YFSETQ. CDR3 protein: CASRVSGANVLTF. In DNA form, the CDR3 reads TGTGCCAGCAGGGTTTCTGGGGCCAACGTCCTGACTTTC.

This clonotype was seen repeatedly, ten times or more. The V call is TRBV6-1, the J call TRBJ1-1, with D possibly matching TRBD1 (5 bases). V shed 5 bases and J shed 0 bases, with 10 bases lying between them. Germline lookup yields CDR1 MNHNS and CDR2 SASEGT. The CDR3 has 14 residues. The CDR3 is CASSSWGMNTEAFF. CDR3 DNA sequence: TGTGCCAGCAGTAGTTGGGGGATGAACACTGAAGCTTTCTTT.

This rearrangement joins TRBV6-1 to TRBJ2-3, with D possibly TRBD1 on 6 matching bases. This CDR3 is built from 16 residues. Trimming stripped 5 bases from V and 3 bases from J, with 18 bases between. Germline CDR1 MNHNS, CDR2 SASEGT. CDR3 in amino acids: CASSPDAGQFTDTQYF. CDR3 nucleotide sequence: TGTGCCAGCAGTCCCGACGCTGGACAGTTTACAGATACGCAGTATTTT.

This clonotype was found many times. The chain uses TRBV28 and TRBJ2-1, with 8 bases fitting TRBD1. V gave up 6 bases and J gave up 4 bases; unmatched junction bases: 8. CDR3 length: 15 residues. Germline V gene data show CDR1 as MDHEN and CDR2 as SYDVKM. For the CDR3, the DNA is TGTGCCAGCAGCTCGGACAGGGTGGGATACAATGAGCAGTTCTTC. Translating gives CASSSDRVGYNEQFF.

This clonotype was counted only a few times. The rearrangement links TRBV20-1 to TRBJ2-2; D unclear. V lost 3 bases and J 3 bases, leaving 11 bases between the germline ends. The CDR3 extends over 14 amino acids. Germline-derived CDR1 and CDR2 are DFQATT and SNEGSKA (reference sequence). Written as DNA, the CDR3 is TGCAGTGCTAGTCTTACTCAGGACACCGGGGAGCTGTTTTTT. Translating it yields CSASLTQDTGELFF.

This clonotype has more than one count but fewer than ten. V is TRBV28 and J is TRBJ2-7; 9 bases are shared with TRBD1. The V gene's germline CDR1 is MDHEN and CDR2 SYDVKM. The CDR3 sequence is 17 residues long. V lost 3 bases and J lost 3; bases outside the gene matches: 12. Here the CDR3 DNA reads TGTGCCAGCAGTTTCCTCCACCAACAGGGGGCGAACTACGAGCAGTACTTC. Translated, it gives CASSFLHQQGANYEQYF.

The sample holds many counts of this clonotype. This sequence joins TRBV29-1 and TRBJ2-1, with D perhaps matching TRBD1 (6 bases). The CDR3 runs to 15 residues. Looked up from germline, CDR1 is SQVTM and CDR2 is ANQGSEA. The ends were cut back, 2 bases at V and 0 bases at J, with 11 bases in the middle. The CDR3 protein is CSVEWTDSSYNEQFF. The CDR3 DNA reads TGCAGCGTTGAATGGACGGACAGCTCCTACAATGAGCAGTTCTTC.

The chain recombines TRBV7-2 with TRBJ2-3; no firm D call. The germline CDR1 and CDR2 sequences are SGHTA and FQGNSA. Trimming shortened V by 3 bases and J by 5 bases, and 9 bases separated the two germline ends. CDR3 size: 13 residues. CDR3: CASSLQIEDTQYF. As DNA, the CDR3 is TGTGCCAGCAGCTTGCAGATAGAAGATACGCAGTATTTT. Full variable domain (missing parts from reference TRBV7-2 and TRBJ2-3): GAGVSQSPSNKVTEKGKDVELRCDPISGHTALYWYRQSLGQGLEFLIYFQGNSAPDKSGLPSDRFSAERTGGSVSTLTIQRTQQEDSAVYLCASSLQIEDTQYFGPGTRLTVL.

This clonotype was detected many times. V and J are TRBV7-9 and TRBJ2-2, with unresolved D. The ends were cut back, 11 bases at V and 4 bases at J, with 11 bases in the middle. The germline V gene encodes CDR1 SEHNR and CDR2 FQNEAQ (reference sequence). This CDR3 comprises 12 residues. CDR3 loop: CAGLKLTGELFF. In DNA form, the CDR3 reads TGTGCCGGTTTGAAACTCACCGGGGAGCTGTTTTTT.

The sample holds many counts of this clonotype. The rearrangement joins TRBV12-3 or TRBV12-4 to TRBJ1-1; D remains ambiguous. The CDR3 is made up of 12 amino acids. The V gene lost 0 bases and the J gene lost 4 bases, with 3 bases spanning the gap. The CDR3 nucleotides are TGTGCCAGCAGTTTAGCGACCACTGAAGCTTTCTTT. Translating gives CASSLATTEAFF.

The chain uses TRBV4-2 and TRBJ1-1, with TRBD1 as a possible D gene (6 bases). Germline assignment: CDR1 LGHNA and CDR2 YNFKEQ. The V and J ends lost 0 bases and 8 bases respectively, with 13 bases between them. The CDR3 has 14 amino acids. CDR3 sequence reads: CASSQDQTGTEAFF. CDR3 sequence (DNA): TGTGCCAGCAGCCAAGATCAAACAGGGACCGAAGCTTTCTTT.

The V gene is TRBV4-1, the J gene TRBJ2-5; no firm D call. Between the trimmed V and J ends, which lost 1 base and 3 bases, there was a span of 12 bases. This CDR3 has 15 amino acids. Germline V gene lookup returns CDR1 MGHRA and CDR2 YSYEKL. Here the CDR3 reads CASSQGSARKETQYF. The CDR3 bases are TGCGCCAGCAGCCAAGGCAGCGCCAGAAAAGAGACCCAGTACTTC.

The chain combines TRBV5-6 with TRBJ2-5; 15 positions match TRBD2. Germline V CDR1 and CDR2: SGHDT, YYEEEE. The V and J ends lost 4 bases and 4 bases, in that order; junction bases with no gene match: 8. The CDR3 contains 17 residues. CDR3 DNA: TGTGCCAGCAGCAGAGGGACTAGCGGGAGGTTTGGAGAGACCCAGTACTTC. Protein: CASSRGTSGRFGETQYF. The full variable domain, completed using reference TRBV5-6 and TRBJ2-5, is DAGVTQSPTHLIKTRGQQVTLRCSPKSGHDTVSWYQQALGQGPQFIFQYYEEEERQRGNFPDRFSGHQFPNYSSELNVNALLLGDSALYLCASSRGTSGRFGETQYFGPGTRLLVL.

This chain joins TRBV9 and TRBJ2-3; TRBD2 might be the D (5 bases). The germline V and J ends were trimmed by 0 bases and 7 bases, with 9 bases remaining between them. CDR3 size: 13 residues. CDR1 and CDR2 from the germline V gene are SGDLS and YYNGEE. The CDR3 sequence: CASSVGELNTQYF. The DNA for the CDR3 is TGTGCCAGCAGCGTAGGGGAGCTTAATACGCAGTATTTT.

The V call is TRBV4-1, the J call TRBJ1-6; TRBD1 might be the D (5 bases). The germline V and J ends were trimmed by 2 bases and 7 bases, with 12 bases remaining between them. The CDR3 sequence is 15 residues long. Germline values: CDR1 MGHRA, CDR2 YSYEKL. CDR3 residues: CASSQPPGTNSPLHF. Written as DNA, the CDR3 is TGCGCCAGCAGCCAACCACCCGGGACCAATTCACCCCTCCACTTT.

This clonotype was recorded at least ten times. V usage is TRBV29-1 and J usage is TRBJ2-3; D is unresolved. The CDR3 spans 12 residues. V was shortened by 6 bases and J by 2 bases, with 9 bases between the two germline ends. Per the germline V gene, CDR1 is SQVTM and CDR2 is ANQGSEA. CDR3 in amino acids: CSVKPPTDTQYF. The CDR3 bases are TGCAGCGTCAAACCTCCCACAGATACGCAGTATTTT.

This clonotype was seen a handful of times. The V gene is TRBV6-2 or TRBV6-3, the J gene TRBJ1-1; 10 bases map to TRBD1. Germline trimming cut 8 bases from V and 5 bases from J; bases unmatched to any gene: 17. The CDR3 contains 17 residues. The germline CDR1 and CDR2 sequences are MNHEY and SVGEGT. CDR3 bases: TGTGCCAGCCGACCTTTCGAGACAGGGGGCGTGAGGACTGAAGCTTTCTTT. It encodes CASRPFETGGVRTEAFF.

The genes are TRBV6-2 or TRBV6-3 and TRBJ1-6; D gene unclear. The CDR3 totals 14 residues. Looked up from germline, CDR1 is MNHEY and CDR2 is SVGEGT. The V and J ends lost 5 bases and 7 bases respectively, with 12 bases between them. The CDR3 DNA is TGTGCCAGCAGTCTCCAGGCTGGGAATTCACCCCTCCACTTT. Translating gives CASSLQAGNSPLHF.

This clonotype was counted at least ten times. Its ends do not fully match the called genes, so a read error is possible. CDR3 region: CASSLGGGTGELFF. The CDR3 coding sequence is TGTGCTAGCAGCTTAGGAGGTGGGACCGGGGAGCTGTTTTTT. The rearrangement links TRBV7-7 to TRBJ2-2; TRBD2 is a possible D gene (5 bases). This CDR3 is built from 14 residues. Germline V gives CDR1 SSHAT, CDR2 FNYEAQ (reference sequence).

Points on this clonotype: Given a much more abundant clone one base away, this may be a read error. The CDR3 DNA reads as TGTGCCAGCAGCTTGGGGACAGGCATGGGTTGGCACTTC. It codes for CASSLGTGMGWHF. The chain is built from TRBV5-6 and TRBJ2-7, with 7 bases fitting TRBD1. Germline CDR1 is SGHDT and CDR2 is YYEEEE. The CDR3 sequence is 13 residues long.

V and J are TRBV12-3 or TRBV12-4 and TRBJ2-7, with D tentatively TRBD1 or TRBD2 (5 bases each). V shed 1 base and J shed 6 bases, with 10 bases lying between them. The CDR3 runs 13 residues. CDR3 region: CASSLERGTEQYF. CDR3 DNA sequence: TGTGCCAGCAGTTTAGAGCGAGGGACCGAGCAGTACTTC.